These 8 T cell receptor beta chains originate from one sample sequenced in a study of T cell responses to AZD1222 COVID-19 vaccine (dated by TCRdb to the early 2020s). The method behind the library was the immunoSEQ multiplex PCR assay. This is the immuneACCESS table as TCRdb keeps it, with only in-frame sequences that have V and J called. A part of the clones is gone; compared with another copy, unresolved V genes explain less than half, and the rest is unexplained. The table for this sample lists approximately 300,000 clones; around 93% of them were counted only once. 0.55% of the sample belongs to the ten largest clones. The time point label, as the study defines it: about 28 days (+/-7) after the second vaccine dose. The starting material was peripheral blood, obtained 28 days after the second AZD1222 dose. Source of these receptors: an adult who received the AZD1222 COVID-19 vaccine.

The J gene is TRBJ1-5, the V gene TRBV7-2, with 7 nucleotides matching TRBD1. This CDR3 has 15 amino acids. Germline CDR1 is SGHTA and CDR2 is FQGNSA. The junction had 4 bases not matched to a gene; V was cut back by 1 base and J by 4 bases. The CDR3 region has the DNA TGTGCCAGCAGCTTAGGGGCACAGGGGAATCAGCCCCAGCATTTT. It specifies CASSLGAQGNQPQHF. The whole variable domain, remainder taken from reference TRBV7-2 and TRBJ1-5, is GAGVSQSPSNKVTEKGKDVELRCDPISGHTALYWYRQSLGQGLEFLIYFQGNSAPDKSGLPSDRFSAERTGGSVSTLTIQRTQQEDSAVYLCASSLGAQGNQPQHFGDGTRLSIL.

The chain couples TRBV28 to TRBJ1-1; no clear D gene. Germline V gives CDR1 MDHEN, CDR2 SYDVKM. The V end lost 3 bases, the J end lost 1 base, and 12 bases lay between the germline ends. CDR3 length: 15 residues. The CDR3, as DNA: TGTGCCAGCAGTTTTTGGAGGGTGAAGAACACTGAAGCTTTCTTT. Translating it yields CASSFWRVKNTEAFF. The full variable domain, with the rest looked up from reference TRBV28 and TRBJ1-1, is DVKVTQSSRYLVKRTGEKVFLECVQDMDHENMFWYRQDPGLGLRLIYFSYDVKMKEKGDIPEGYSVSREKKERFSLILESASTNQTSMYLCASSFWRVKNTEAFFGQGTRLTVV.

The chain joins TRBV18 to TRBJ2-5; 7 nucleotides line up with TRBD2. Germline trimming cut 0 bases from V and 5 bases from J; bases unmatched to any gene: 6. The V gene's germline CDR1 is KGHSH and CDR2 LQKENI. This CDR3 comprises 15 residues. The chain's CDR3 is CASSPPNAGDETQYF. For the CDR3, the DNA is TGTGCCAGCTCACCACCTAACGCGGGGGACGAGACCCAGTACTTC.

This chain uses TRBV12-3 or TRBV12-4 with TRBJ1-5, with 9 bases matching TRBD1. The CDR3 is made up of 12 amino acids. Trimming removed 9 bases from V and 6 bases from J; junction bases left unmatched: 3. CDR3 sequence: CASRQGGQPQHF. The CDR3 coding sequence is TGTGCCAGTCGACAGGGGGGTCAGCCCCAGCATTTT.

The gene calls are TRBV4-2 and TRBJ1-1; D might be TRBD1 (5 bases). CDR1 is LGHNA and CDR2 is YNFKEQ in the germline V gene. The length of the CDR3 is 14 residues. V was clipped by 4 bases and J by 1 base, with 10 bases between them. CDR3 amino acids: CASSLGPENTEAFF. The CDR3 DNA is TGTGCCAGCAGCCTGGGGCCGGAGAACACTGAAGCTTTCTTT.

The J gene is TRBJ1-1, the V gene TRBV14, with a weak D call TRBD1 (5 bases). V lost 4 bases and J lost 5, with 14 bases in between. The CDR3 contains 14 residues. Germline loops: CDR1 SGHDN, CDR2 FVKESK. CDR3 residues: CASSRQGGYTEAFF. The CDR3 bases are TGTGCCAGCAGCCGCCAGGGCGGGTATACTGAAGCTTTCTTT.

The chain's CDR3 is CASSLRRQNTEAFF. CDR3 coding DNA: TGTGCCAGCAGTTTAAGGAGGCAGAACACTGAAGCTTTCTTT. V usage is TRBV28 and J usage is TRBJ1-1; no clear D. Trimming removed 2 bases at V and 1 base at J, with 8 bases between. CDR3 length: 14 amino acids. Germline assignment: CDR1 MDHEN and CDR2 SYDVKM.

V is TRBV5-1 and J is TRBJ2-5; weak D call: TRBD1 (6 bases). The germline CDR1 and CDR2 sequences are SGHRS and YFSETQ. V was clipped by 4 bases and J by 6 bases, with 16 bases between them. The CDR3 runs to 14 residues. Written as DNA, the CDR3 is TGCGCCAGCAGCGGCAATGGTCAGGGGAAGACCCAGTACTTC. Translating it yields CASSGNGQGKTQYF.